The 27 T cell receptor beta chains below come from one sample, sequenced in a study of T-cell reconstitution after alpha-beta-depleted transplantation in children. Unique molecular identifiers tagged the TCRbeta library. TCRdb independently ran MiXCR on the PCR reads; one entry per CDR3 protein. The sample has 200,000 to 250,000 distinct CDR3 sequences; roughly 11% are singletons. Sequenced material: PBMCs, taken before TCRalphabeta/CD19-depleted stem cell transplant. The receptors derive from a child younger than two with acute myeloid leukemia, due to receive a stem cell transplant.

This clonotype has only a few counts. The V call is TRBV6-2 or TRBV6-3, the J call TRBJ1-1, with D unclear. Germline CDR1 reads MNHEY; CDR2 reads SVGEGT. V was shortened by 0 bases and J by 0 bases, with 8 bases between the two germline ends. The CDR3 runs to 15 residues. This chain's CDR3 is CASSYSEGLNTEAFF. DNA for the CDR3: TGTGCCAGCAGTTACTCGGAGGGCCTGAACACTGAAGCTTTCTTT.

This clonotype has ten or more counts. V and J are TRBV11-2 and TRBJ1-6, with D unresolved. With 4 bases removed from V and 11 bases from J, the gap between germline ends came to 12 bases. From germline, CDR1 is SGHAT and CDR2 FQNNGV. The CDR3 loop spans 13 amino acids. CDR3 region: CASSSETVTPLHF. The CDR3 region has the DNA TGTGCCAGCAGCTCCGAGACGGTTACACCCCTCCACTTT.

This clonotype was recorded many times. The genes are TRBV7-9 and TRBJ1-1; TRBD1 aligns across 7 bases. The CDR3 consists of 14 residues. Losses at the gene ends were 5 bases for V and 7 bases for J; bases not matched to a gene: 10. Germline V lookup: CDR1 SEHNR, CDR2 FQNEAQ (reference sequence). CDR3 sequence reads: CASSKSGTVDEAFF. DNA of the CDR3: TGTGCCAGCAGCAAATCCGGGACAGTCGATGAAGCTTTCTTT. Filled out from reference TRBV7-9 and TRBJ1-1, the complete variable domain reads DTGVSQNPRHKITKRGQNVTFRCDPISEHNRLYWYRQTLGQGPEFLTYFQNEAQLEKSRLLSDRFSAERPKGSFSTLEIQRTEQGDSAMYLCASSKSGTVDEAFFGQGTRLTVV.

In its sample, this clonotype was seen many times. The chain employs TRBV29-1 and TRBJ2-7; D not resolved. The CDR3 runs 14 residues. V was trimmed by 7 bases and J by 2 bases, leaving 18 bases between them. The germline gives CDR1 SQVTM, CDR2 ANQGSEA. The CDR3 bases are TGCAGCGGGTTGGTAGACAACCCCCCCTACGAGCAGTACTTC. This codes for CSGLVDNPPYEQYF.

This clonotype was found many times. The chain is built from TRBV27 and TRBJ2-3, with TRBD2 identical over 8 bases. The J segment lost 1 base and the V segment lost 6 bases, leaving 12 bases of the junction unmatched. Per the germline V gene, CDR1 is MNHEY and CDR2 is SMNVEV (reference sequence). This CDR3 contains 17 residues. The DNA for the CDR3 is TGTGCCAGCAGCCCGTTCGGGAGGGCCCTCGGCACAGATACGCAGTATTTT. Protein product: CASSPFGRALGTDTQYF.

There are many counts of this clonotype. J is TRBJ2-7 and V is TRBV5-1, with D unclear. The CDR3 has 10 amino acids. Germline CDR1 is SGHRS and CDR2 is YFSETQ. Trimming stripped 7 bases from V and 4 bases from J, with 6 bases between. CDR3 sequence reads: CASVKYEQYF. The CDR3 DNA sequence: TGCGCCAGCGTGAAGTACGAGCAGTACTTC.

This clonotype was counted ten times or more. The gene calls are TRBV25-1 and TRBJ1-6; 9 positions agree with TRBD1. The V gene end was trimmed by 2 bases and the J gene end by 7 bases; junction bases not matched to a gene: 3. The V gene's germline CDR1 is MGHDK and CDR2 SYGVNS. The CDR3 has 15 amino acids. The CDR3 coding sequence is TGTGCCAGCAGTGAACCGACAGGGGGGAATTCACCCCTCCACTTT. Translation: CASSEPTGGNSPLHF.

This clonotype was seen a few times. The chain combines TRBV3-1 with TRBJ1-2; TRBD1 might be the D (6 bases). V was cut by 4 bases and J by 4 bases, with 16 bases left in between. Per germline, CDR1 LGHDT and CDR2 YNNKEL (reference sequence). CDR3 length equals 15 residues. CDR3 bases: TGTGCCAGCAGCCCCCGGGACACAGGAACCTATGGCTACACCTTC. It encodes CASSPRDTGTYGYTF. Complete variable domain (other parts from reference TRBV3-1 and TRBJ1-2): DTAVSQTPKYLVTQMGNDKSIKCEQNLGHDTMYWYKQDSKKFLKIMFSYNNKELIINETVPNRFSPKSPDKAHLNLHINSLELGDSAVYFCASSPRDTGTYGYTFGSGTRLTVV.

This clonotype appeared many times. The rearrangement uses TRBV20-1 and TRBJ2-7; the D gene is possibly TRBD1 (6 bases). Trimming pared 5 bases from V and 2 bases from J, leaving 13 bases between. Germline CDR1 reads DFQATT; CDR2 reads SNEGSKA (reference sequence). This CDR3 region has 13 residues. CDR3 sequence reads: CSASLGTTYEQYF. In DNA, the CDR3 is TGCAGTGCTTCCCTCGGGACAACCTACGAGCAGTACTTC.

This clonotype showed up many times. The chain couples TRBV7-6 to TRBJ1-1; 7 bases agree with TRBD1. Germline V lookup: CDR1 SGHVS, CDR2 FNYEAQ. With 2 bases clipped from V and 4 bases from J, the junction kept 10 bases outside the gene matches. The CDR3 covers 16 residues. CDR3: CASSLYQTGTVTEAFF. The CDR3 DNA reads TGTGCCAGCAGCTTATATCAGACAGGGACGGTCACTGAAGCTTTCTTT. Full variable domain (rest looked up from reference TRBV7-6 and TRBJ1-1): GAGVSQSPRYKVTKRGQDVALRCDPISGHVSLYWYRQALGQGPEFLTYFNYEAQQDKSGLPNDRFSAERPEGSISTLTIQRTEQRDSAMYRCASSLYQTGTVTEAFFGQGTRLTVV.

The chain uses TRBV24-1 and TRBJ2-7; D remains ambiguous. The CDR3 is 13 residues long. Germline CDR1 reads KGHDR; CDR2 reads SFDVKD. V was shortened by 4 bases and J by 5 bases, with 11 bases between the two germline ends. CDR3 sequence (DNA): TGTGCCACCAGTGACCGCGACCGGGACGAGCAGTACTTC. It codes for CATSDRDRDEQYF.

This clonotype was counted ten times or more. The rearrangement links TRBV7-9 to TRBJ2-7; the D gene is possibly TRBD1 (6 bases). The CDR3 contains 14 residues. Trimming removed 3 bases at V and 0 bases at J, with 9 bases between. Germline V lookup: CDR1 SEHNR, CDR2 FQNEAQ (reference sequence). CDR3 loop: CASSFGTPSYEQYF. The CDR3 region has the DNA TGTGCCAGCAGCTTTGGGACACCCTCCTACGAGCAGTACTTC.

This clonotype has at least ten counts. J is TRBJ2-1 and V is TRBV20-1, with D uncertain. With 3 bases removed from V and 2 bases from J, the gap between germline ends came to 11 bases. Germline V gene sequence: CDR1 DFQATT, CDR2 SNEGSKA (reference sequence). The CDR3 is 14 amino acids. The CDR3 spells CSASSDFPYNEQFF. In nucleotides, the CDR3 is TGCAGTGCTAGTAGTGACTTTCCCTACAATGAGCAGTTCTTC.

This clonotype has at least ten counts. The chain carries TRBV20-1 and TRBJ2-3; TRBD1 aligns across 8 bases. Germline V gene data show CDR1 as DFQATT and CDR2 as SNEGSKA (reference sequence). The CDR3 totals 14 residues. With V trimmed by 3 bases and J by 6 bases, 8 bases remained unmatched. DNA of the CDR3: TGCAGTGCTAGTGGGACAGGACTAAAGGATACGCAGTATTTT. Protein: CSASGTGLKDTQYF.

This clonotype was seen ten or more times. The genes are TRBV5-1 and TRBJ1-1; D remains unclear. The CDR3 is made up of 14 amino acids. Germline CDR1 and CDR2: SGHRS and YFSETQ. V lost 0 bases and J lost 1, with 7 bases in between. CDR3 in DNA: TGCGCCAGCAGCTTGGTCCGCGAGAACACTGAAGCTTTCTTT. Its translation is CASSLVRENTEAFF.

This clonotype was recorded many times. The J gene is TRBJ2-4, the V gene TRBV29-1; no clear D. V lost 4 bases, J lost 4 bases, and 14 bases lay in between. Germline CDR1 SQVTM, CDR2 ANQGSEA. The length of the CDR3 is 14 residues. Here the CDR3 DNA reads TGCAGCGTTGCCCCCCAAGGGTTGAAAAACATTCAGTACTTC. Its translation is CSVAPQGLKNIQYF.

At least ten counts were recorded for this clonotype. The CDR3 loop is CASCWAGGETGELFF. The CDR3 DNA follows: TGTGCCAGCTGTTGGGCAGGGGGCGAGACCGGGGAGCTGTTTTTT. This rearrangement joins TRBV12-3 or TRBV12-4 to TRBJ2-2; 8 bases agree with TRBD1. V shed 8 bases, J shed 5 bases, and the junction held 10 bases outside the gene matches. The CDR3 is 15 amino acids.

This clonotype was detected many times. The V gene is TRBV5-1, the J gene TRBJ1-2; D gene unclear. CDR1 SGHRS and CDR2 YFSETQ come from the germline V gene. The ends were cut back, 6 bases at V and 0 bases at J, with 15 bases in the middle. The CDR3 loop spans 15 amino acids. The DNA for the CDR3 is TGCGCCAGCACCCAATCGGCGGCCTCTAACTATGGCTACACCTTC. Residues: CASTQSAASNYGYTF.

The rearrangement joins TRBV6-4 to TRBJ1-6; D not resolved. V gave up 5 bases and J gave up 8 bases, with 16 bases separating them. Germline loops: CDR1 MRHNA, CDR2 SNTAGT. This CDR3 is built from 15 residues. CDR3 region: CASSPRRALDSPLHF. The CDR3 bases are TGTGCCAGCAGTCCACGGCGGGCCCTCGATTCACCCCTCCACTTT.

This clonotype was detected many times. The chain carries TRBV10-3 and TRBJ2-4; the D is unclear. Germline-derived CDR1 and CDR2 are ENHRY and SYGVKD. Between the trimmed V and J ends, which lost 9 bases and 8 bases, there was a span of 14 bases. The length of the CDR3 is 12 residues. The CDR3 sequence is CAIGPDNDIQYF. Here the CDR3 DNA reads TGTGCCATAGGCCCGGATAACGACATTCAGTACTTC.

In this sample, this clonotype turned up many times. V and J are TRBV19 and TRBJ2-1; weak D call: TRBD2 (5 bases). The length of the CDR3 is 15 residues. Trimming removed 5 bases at V and 0 bases at J, with 11 bases between. Germline-derived CDR1 and CDR2 are LNHDA and SQIVND (reference sequence). CDR3 bases: TGTGCCAGTAGTCGAGGGCGGAGCTCCTACAATGAGCAGTTCTTC. This encodes CASSRGRSSYNEQFF.

This clonotype was seen repeatedly, ten times or more. The chain carries TRBV6-1 and TRBJ1-1; D uncertain. This CDR3 has 14 residues. The germline V gene encodes CDR1 MNHNS and CDR2 SASEGT. With 7 bases removed from V and 4 bases from J, the gap between germline ends came to 16 bases. The CDR3 nucleotides are TGTGCCAGCACGGGGAATAGAGGGTTCACTGAAGCTTTCTTT. Residues: CASTGNRGFTEAFF.

This clonotype has at least ten counts. This sequence joins TRBV20-1 and TRBJ2-3; 12 nucleotides match TRBD2. V trimming: 1 base; J trimming: 6 bases; junction bases outside the gene matches: 5. The CDR3 extends over 15 amino acids. Germline values: CDR1 DFQATT, CDR2 SNEGSKA (reference sequence). The CDR3 here is CSARVLAGGTDTQYF. In nucleotides, the CDR3 is TGCAGTGCTAGAGTACTAGCGGGGGGTACGGATACGCAGTATTTT.

This clonotype has at least ten counts. The V and J genes are TRBV6-1 and TRBJ2-2; D gene unclear. Trimming stripped 4 bases from V and 2 bases from J, with 14 bases between. Germline assignment: CDR1 MNHNS and CDR2 SASEGT. The CDR3 is 16 amino acids. The CDR3 region has the DNA TGTGCCAGCAGTGTACGACTGGCTTTAAACACCGGGGAGCTGTTTTTT. Translating it yields CASSVRLALNTGELFF.

This clonotype was picked up many times. V gene TRBV29-1 combines with J gene TRBJ2-7; 7 bases line up with TRBD2. CDR3 length equals 13 residues. From germline, CDR1 is SQVTM and CDR2 ANQGSEA. V lost 3 bases, J lost 0 bases, and 2 bases stayed unmatched. As DNA, the CDR3 is TGCAGCGTTGACGGGAGGAGCTCCTACGAGCAGTACTTC. Translating gives CSVDGRSSYEQYF.

This clonotype was seen many times. J is TRBJ2-7 and V is TRBV11-2, with 14 positions matching TRBD2. Germline V gene sequence: CDR1 SGHAT, CDR2 FQNNGV. The ends lost 6 bases at V and 4 bases at J; junction bases unmatched: 17. The length of the CDR3 is 19 residues. The CDR3 is CASSHPGLAGARRTYEQYF. For the CDR3, the DNA is TGTGCCAGCAGTCACCCGGGACTAGCGGGAGCCCGACGCACGTACGAGCAGTACTTC.

This clonotype was detected many times. This rearrangement joins TRBV6-1 to TRBJ2-3, with 7 bases lining up with TRBD2. CDR3 size: 15 residues. Germline CDR1 MNHNS, CDR2 SASEGT. Germline trimming cut 7 bases from V and 3 bases from J; bases unmatched to any gene: 10. The CDR3 nucleotides are TGTGCCAGCACCCGCCTGGGACTAAAAACAGATACGCAGTATTTT. This gives the protein CASTRLGLKTDTQYF.